This T cell receptor beta chain was sequenced in a study of blood T cell repertoires in COVID-19. Across the study: Samples of COVID-19 (acute and convalescent) were obtained from the United States, Italy and Spain.

About this clone: Other DNA sequences in the sample encode the same CDR3.

Data came from immunoSEQ multiplex PCR; TCRdb stores just in-frame clones and leaves some out. The table includes about 150,000 clones, about nine tenths detected once. Trimming removed 0 bases from V and 3 bases from J, with 12 bases in between. The CDR3 has 15 amino acids. CDR1 and CDR2 from the germline V gene are KGHSH and LQKENI. The sequenced sample consisted of peripheral blood. The chain employs TRBV18 and TRBJ2-7; possibly TRBD1 for D (6 bases). The source of this sequence is an older woman with active or convalescent COVID-19. The CDR3, as DNA: TGTGCCAGCTCACCACCGGGGCAGGGGAGCTACGAGCAGTACTTC. As protein: CASSPPGQGSYEQYF.